The source of this T cell receptor (beta chain) is a study of T cell responses to AZD1222 COVID-19 vaccine. Study-level points and caveats: Donors in the cohort were predominantly white British and more often female, and clonal diversity was possibly underestimated. Repertoire sampling was restricted to post-peak T cell response timepoints.

In this sample, this clone turned up once. Antigen: not known. Data came from immunoSEQ multiplex PCR; TCRdb stores just in-frame clones and leaves some out. In the table there are 150,000 or so clones, approximately 83% of which are singletons. The germline V gene has CDR1 SEHNR and CDR2 FQNEAQ (reference sequence). This CDR3 region has 16 residues. The V gene lost 5 bases and the J gene lost 0 bases, with 14 bases spanning the gap. The sequence was collected from an adult in good health. J is TRBJ1-3 and V is TRBV7-9; tentatively, D is TRBD1 (5 bases). The input for sequencing was peripheral blood, taken on day 0 of AZD1222 vaccination. CDR3 residues: CASSPRWGSSGNTIYF. In nucleotides, the CDR3 is TGTGCCAGCAGCCCACGATGGGGGAGCTCTGGAAACACCATATATTTT.